The clone carrying this T cell receptor (beta chain) is judged medium-sized. Antigen: not known. Time point specified: patch test 1, 2 weeks after DPC sensitization. Treatment of the sample: therapeutic diphenylcyclopropenone sensitization with weekly scalp DPC. The donor pool consisted of alopecia patients aged 18 to 70 years, considered suitable for DPC. This sample is drawn from a study of human T cells and chemical hapten exposure. Study results and limitations: TCRs above 1 in 1000 frequency stayed constant with DPC sensitization.

Each cDNA molecule in the library carried unique molecular identifiers. TCRdb reprocessed the RACE reads with MiXCR, giving one entry per CDR3 protein. The data hold about 49,000 distinct CDR3 sequences, with 9% to 9.5% observed a single time. Sequenced here: whole blood, sampled in connection with sensitization to the hapten diphenylcyclopropenone (DPC). The TCR comes from a woman aged 50 to 65 with alopecia areata. Some clones in this sample may be carry-over from other donors' samples.

The CDR3 protein is CSAREDRPNTQYF. As DNA, the CDR3 is TGCAGTGCTAGAGAGGACAGGCCAAATACGCAGTATTTT. This chain connects TRBV20-1 to TRBJ2-3, with 7 bases fitting TRBD1. Trimming cost V 0 bases and J 7 bases; bases outside gene matches: 4. This CDR3 comprises 13 residues. Germline V lookup: CDR1 DFQATT, CDR2 SNEGSKA (reference sequence).